This is a list of T cell receptor beta chains from one sample in a study of human T cells and chemical hapten exposure. TCRdb re-derived calls from the RACE reads in MiXCR, one entry per CDR3 protein. The sample carries about 120,000 distinct CDR3 sequences, around 10% recorded once. This material consisted of whole blood, taken in connection with sensitization to the hapten diphenylcyclopropenone (DPC). These TCRs come from a woman between 50 and 59 years old with alopecia areata. Some clones in this sample may be carry-over from other donors' samples. Each CDR3 is given with its conserved first and last residue. A D gene is named only where the DNA matches it firmly. Some rows have no size entry. The others give once, few or many, or a class for an expanded clone.

v_call	clone_size	j_call	d_call	cdr3_nt	cdr3_aa
TRBV6-5	many	TRBJ2-2	-	TGTGCCAGCAGAGTGGATTTAGCCGGGGAGCTGTTTTTT	CASRVDLAGELFF
TRBV2	many	TRBJ2-7	-	TGTGCCGGAGGGCTTGAGGCCCTTTCATACGAGCAGTACTTC	CAGGLEALSYEQYF
TRBV5-5	-	TRBJ1-3	TRBD1	TGTGCCAGCAGCTTGGTCGCGACAGGGACGTTGGGGAACACCATATATTTT	CASSLVATGTLGNTIYF
TRBV18	many	TRBJ1-2	TRBD1	TGTGCCAGCTCACCGACGGGACAGGGTGTGAGCTACACCTTC	CASSPTGQGVSYTF
TRBV28	few	TRBJ2-7	TRBD2	TGTGCCAGCACCAACACTGGGGGGGCCTACGAGCAGTACTTC	CASTNTGGAYEQYF
TRBV13	-	TRBJ2-1	-	TGTGCCAGCAGCCAACGCGTCGGTGAGCAGTTCTTC	CASSQRVGEQFF
TRBV6-1	many	TRBJ2-7	-	TGTGCCAGCATCGCAGGCATCCGTTCCTACGAGCAGTACTTC	CASIAGIRSYEQYF
TRBV4-3	many	TRBJ1-5	TRBD1	TGCGCCAGCAGCCAACGGACAGGGGATCAGCCCCAGCATTTT	CASSQRTGDQPQHF
TRBV10-3	many	TRBJ1-5	TRBD1	TGTGCCATCAGTGCCCTGGACAGGGATGATCAGCCCCAGCATTTT	CAISALDRDDQPQHF
TRBV28	-	TRBJ2-7	TRBD2	TGTGCCAGCAGGGACCGCACTAGCGGGAGTCAGTACTTC	CASRDRTSGSQYF
TRBV7-7	-	TRBJ1-4	-	TGTGCTAGCAGCTTTCGAGGGTCCACTAATGAAAAACTGTTTTTT	CASSFRGSTNEKLFF
TRBV27	many	TRBJ2-6	TRBD2	TGTGCCAGCAGCCCCGGGACTACAGGGGCCAACGTCCTGACTTTC	CASSPGTTGANVLTF
TRBV6-5	many	TRBJ1-5	-	TGTGCCAGCAGTCCTATTCCGGGAGCCTTCAATCAGCCCCAGCATTTT	CASSPIPGAFNQPQHF
TRBV29-1	-	TRBJ2-5	TRBD2	TGCAGCGTTAGCGGGAAATTTTACGAGACCCAGTACTTC	CSVSGKFYETQYF
TRBV20-1	many	TRBJ2-3	-	TGCAGTGCTAGAGATTTGGGAGAAGATACGCAGTATTTT	CSARDLGEDTQYF
TRBV20-1	few	TRBJ2-7	TRBD2	TGCAGTGCCGAGACACCTAGCGGAGCCTACGAGCAGTACTTC	CSAETPSGAYEQYF
TRBV20-1	many	TRBJ1-5	-	TGCAGTGCGGGTAATGGGGGGTTGTTGCAGCCCCAGCATTTT	CSAGNGGLLQPQHF
TRBV5-5	-	TRBJ1-6	-	TGTGCCAGCAGCCTGGGTCCGGGAAATTCACCCCTCCACTTT	CASSLGPGNSPLHF
TRBV10-3	few	TRBJ1-4	-	TGTGCCATCAAGGGAGACCTTAATGAAAAACTGTTTTTT	CAIKGDLNEKLFF
TRBV29-1	many	TRBJ2-5	-	TGCAGCGTTCCAGGGCGGTATGAGACCCAGTACTTC	CSVPGRYETQYF
TRBV7-9	many	TRBJ1-1	-	TGTGCCAGCAGCTTAGGGACCGGGGACACTGAAGCTTTCTTT	CASSLGTGDTEAFF
TRBV12-3/TRBV12-4	few	TRBJ1-2	-	TGTGCCAGCAGTTTAAGAGGAGCTAACTATGGCTACACCTTC	CASSLRGANYGYTF
TRBV18	few	TRBJ1-3	-	TGTGCCAGCTCACCAACTCAGGCGAACTCTGGAAACACCATATATTTT	CASSPTQANSGNTIYF
TRBV4-1	many	TRBJ2-3	TRBD2	TGCGCCAGCAGCCAAGCCGCCACTAGCGTCGACACAGATACGCAGTATTTT	CASSQAATSVDTDTQYF
TRBV5-5	many	TRBJ2-7	TRBD2	TGTGCCAGCAGCTCCCGGGGGGATCGTCTGGATCACGAGCAGTACTTC	CASSSRGDRLDHEQYF
TRBV3-1	-	TRBJ1-2	TRBD1	TGTGCCAGCAGCTGGGACAGGGTCGGCTACACCTTC	CASSWDRVGYTF
TRBV5-1	-	TRBJ2-1	-	TGCGCCAGCAGCCCGGGACTCACCTACAATGAGCAGCTCTTC	CASSPGLTYNEQLF
TRBV7-9	many	TRBJ1-6	-	TGTGCCAGCAGCTTAGAATCCAATTCACCCCTCCACTTT	CASSLESNSPLHF
TRBV6-5	many	TRBJ1-2	-	TGTGCCAGCAGTTACTCCGGCGGGGGCTTTAGTGGCTACACCTTC	CASSYSGGGFSGYTF
TRBV4-2	-	TRBJ2-3	-	TGTGCCAGCAGCCAAGCGGGGCCCACAGATACGCAGTATTTT	CASSQAGPTDTQYF
TRBV20-1	few	TRBJ2-3	-	TGCAGTGCTCATGTAGCGGAGACAGATACGCAGTATTTT	CSAHVAETDTQYF
TRBV4-1	many	TRBJ2-3	TRBD2	TGCGCCAGCAGCCTGGAGCCACTAGCGGGAGACACAGATACGCAGTATTTT	CASSLEPLAGDTDTQYF
TRBV6-1	many	TRBJ2-5	TRBD1	TGTGCCAGCAGCCTAGGGGGCGGGCGACAAGAGACCCAGTACTTC	CASSLGGGRQETQYF
TRBV6-1	few	TRBJ1-3	-	TGTGCCAGCAGTATGGGTCCAAGCGCGTCTGGAAACACCATATATTTT	CASSMGPSASGNTIYF
TRBV20-1	once	TRBJ1-5	TRBD1	TGCAGTGCTAGAGTGGGACAGCGTAAGCATTTT	CSARVGQRKHF
TRBV6-6	many	TRBJ2-2	TRBD1	TGTGCCAGCAGTCCCCCCGGACAGGGACGCACCGGGGAGCTGTTTTTT	CASSPPGQGRTGELFF
TRBV18	many	TRBJ1-2	-	TGTGCCAGCTCACCACAGGACAGTAACTATGGCTACACCTTC	CASSPQDSNYGYTF
TRBV6-1	few	TRBJ1-1	-	TGTGCCAGCAGTGAATGGGGCAGGGGAGCGAACACTGAAGCTTTCTTT	CASSEWGRGANTEAFF
TRBV9	-	TRBJ2-2	-	TGTGCCAGCAGCGCGGGCGGGGAGCTGTTCTTT	CASSAGGELFF
TRBV28	many	TRBJ1-5	-	TGTGCCAGCAGTTTTTTCGTAGGCAGCAATCAGCCCCAGCATTTT	CASSFFVGSNQPQHF
TRBV4-2	-	TRBJ1-2	TRBD1	TGTGTCACCTCCGACAGGGGGCCTAACTATGGCTACACCTTC	CVTSDRGPNYGYTF
TRBV5-1	-	TRBJ1-2	-	TGCGCCAGCAGCTTCATTCGACACCCGGAGGGCCTTAACTATGGCTACACCTTC	CASSFIRHPEGLNYGYTF
TRBV7-9	few	TRBJ1-2	-	TGTGCCAGCATACGGCCTAATGGCTACACCTTC	CASIRPNGYTF
TRBV6-4	-	TRBJ2-2	-	TGTGCCAGCAGTGAGACAGTGGGGGCCGGGAACACCGGGGAGCTGTTTTTT	CASSETVGAGNTGELFF
TRBV18	many	TRBJ1-2	-	TGTGCCAGCTCACCATCGCTTACTGCCCGGGGTGTTGATGACTACACCTTC	CASSPSLTARGVDDYTF
TRBV6-6	many	TRBJ1-6	-	TGTGCCAGCAGTTCTACCGGGGAGGGTTACGGTTCACCCCTCCACTTT	CASSSTGEGYGSPLHF
TRBV12-3/TRBV12-4	-	TRBJ1-5	TRBD1	TGTGCCAGCAGTCCACCGACAGGGACAGTGCGCAATCAGCCCCAGCATTTT	CASSPPTGTVRNQPQHF
TRBV29-1	few	TRBJ2-4	-	TGCAGCGTTGTTGGCGGCACAGGCAAAAACATTCAGTACTTC	CSVVGGTGKNIQYF
TRBV2	-	TRBJ1-1	-	TGTGCCAGCAGTGTGGGGGGAGTTACTGAAGCTTTCTTT	CASSVGGVTEAFF
TRBV18	few	TRBJ2-1	TRBD1	TGTGCCAGCTCACCTTTCCTCTCGACAGGGGGGTCCTACAATGAGCAGTTCTTC	CASSPFLSTGGSYNEQFF
TRBV20-1	-	TRBJ2-1	-	TGCAGTGCTAGAGCGATCGACATGGTTGAGCAGTTCTTC	CSARAIDMVEQFF
TRBV28	many	TRBJ1-1	TRBD1	TGTGCCAGCAGTTTATCCCCCCCCTCGACAGGGACTGAAGCTTTCTTT	CASSLSPPSTGTEAFF
TRBV25-1	-	TRBJ1-3	TRBD1	TGTGCCAGCAGTGGACAGGGGGCTTATTACTCTGGAAACACCATATATTTT	CASSGQGAYYSGNTIYF
TRBV6-5	many	TRBJ2-1	-	TGTGCCAGCAGCAGAAGAAACGGGGATGAGCAGTTCTTC	CASSRRNGDEQFF